The 10 T cell receptor beta chains below all came from one sample that was sequenced in a study of blood T cell repertoires in COVID-19 (dated by TCRdb to 2018 to 2021). Library construction relied on the immunoSEQ multiplex PCR assay. TCRdb mirrors the immuneACCESS table, restricted to in-frame sequences. Some clones are absent from its copies; in checked studies, under half trace to an unresolved V gene, and the reason for the others is unknown. This sample lists 250,000 to 300,000 clones; about nine tenths were detected once. Around 11% of the sample lies in the top ten. Sequences were obtained from peripheral blood. The source of these receptors is a woman aged 25 to 39 with COVID-19, enrolled during active disease.

The CDR3 DNA reads TGTGCCAGCAGCTTAGGGGGAGGACATACCGGGCCCCTCCACTTT. Translation: CASSLGGGHTGPLHF. The rearrangement joins TRBV7-2 to TRBJ1-6; TRBD1 might be the D (5 bases). The germline CDR1 and CDR2 sequences are SGHTA and FQGNSA. The CDR3 has 15 amino acids. Trimming took off 1 base at V and 13 bases at J, with 17 bases between the two ends.

In its sample, this clone was seen once. V is TRBV6-2 or TRBV6-3 and J is TRBJ2-3; 7 nucleotides line up with TRBD1. Germline loops: CDR1 MNHEY, CDR2 SVGEGT. There are 14 residues in the CDR3. Germline trimming cut 6 bases from V and 6 bases from J; bases unmatched to any gene: 9. In DNA, the CDR3 is TGTGCCAGCAGCTCCCTACAGGGGTTGGATACGCAGTATTTT. As protein: CASSSLQGLDTQYF.

The rearrangement uses TRBV5-5 and TRBJ2-3; the D gene is possibly TRBD2 (5 bases). From germline, CDR1 is SGHKS and CDR2 YYEKEE (reference sequence). Between the trimmed V and J ends, which lost 7 bases and 2 bases, there was a span of 11 bases. The CDR3 is made up of 13 amino acids. CDR3 amino acids: CASSGFSTDTQYF. Here the CDR3 DNA reads TGTGCCAGCTCGGGATTTTCCACAGATACGCAGTATTTT.

The rearrangement links TRBV11-3 to TRBJ1-1; possible D gene TRBD1, 6 bases. Trimming cost V 0 bases and J 4 bases, with 6 bases left between them. This CDR3 is built from 13 residues. Germline-derived CDR1 and CDR2 are SGHNT and YENEEA. CDR3 nucleotides: TGTGCCAGCAGCTTAGAGGACAGCACTGAAGCTTTCTTT. Amino acid sequence: CASSLEDSTEAFF.

This chain joins TRBV2 and TRBJ2-7; the D is unclear. CDR1 is SNHLY, CDR2 FYNNEI, per germline. The germline V and J ends were trimmed by 5 bases and 9 bases, with 20 bases remaining between them. This CDR3 comprises 14 residues. The CDR3 bases are TGTGCCAGCAGTCAATCTAGAGATCCTACGGTGCAGTACTTC. This codes for CASSQSRDPTVQYF.

The chain's CDR3 is CASITVSTGELFF. CDR3 bases: TGTGCCAGCATAACCGTTAGCACCGGGGAGCTGTTTTTT. V and J are TRBV28 and TRBJ2-2, with unresolved D. The V gene lost 7 bases and the J gene lost 4 bases, with 10 bases spanning the gap. The CDR3 length is 13 residues. Germline V CDR1 and CDR2: MDHEN, SYDVKM.

The chain uses TRBV5-4 and TRBJ2-2; 10 nucleotides match TRBD2. CDR1 and CDR2 from the germline V gene are SGHNT and YYREEE (reference sequence). The CDR3 runs to 16 residues. Trimming at V came to 5 bases and at J to 0 bases, leaving 4 bases not matched to a gene. The CDR3 region is CASSSAGGPNTGELFF. CDR3 DNA: TGTGCCAGCAGTTCAGCGGGAGGGCCGAACACCGGGGAGCTGTTTTTT.

The rearrangement uses TRBV4-1 and TRBJ1-1; TRBD1 aligns across 9 bases. V dropped 4 bases and J dropped 4; count of bases not matched to a gene: 4. CDR1 is MGHRA, CDR2 YSYEKL, per germline. The CDR3 loop spans 14 amino acids. CDR3 nucleotide sequence: TGCGCCAGCAGCCCGTCGGACAGGGGCACTGAAGCTTTCTTT. Encoded protein: CASSPSDRGTEAFF.

The chain is built from TRBV5-1 and TRBJ2-5, with 11 bases identical to TRBD2. Germline V lookup: CDR1 SGHRS, CDR2 YFSETQ. V shed 7 bases, J shed 1 base, and the junction held 6 bases outside the gene matches. The CDR3 extends over 15 amino acids. CDR3 in DNA: TGCGCCAGCTTTCCGGGACTAGCGGTCCAAGAGACCCAGTACTTC. Protein: CASFPGLAVQETQYF.

This chain uses TRBV7-3 with TRBJ2-3, with 7 bases lining up with TRBD2. With V trimmed by 2 bases and J by 4 bases, 9 bases remained unmatched. Germline V gene data show CDR1 as SGHTA and CDR2 as FQGTGA. The length of the CDR3 is 16 residues. The CDR3 protein is CASSLGGRAGADTQYF. Written as DNA, the CDR3 is TGTGCCAGCAGCTTAGGTGGGAGGGCCGGCGCAGATACGCAGTATTTT.